One sample yielded the 15 T cell receptor beta chains listed below, sequenced in a study of tumor-infiltrating lymphocytes in primary liver carcinoma. Priming with a constant-region primer yielded TCR beta cDNA from about 510 ng total RNA. Researchers made the TCR beta libraries by running three nested multiplex PCR rounds with slightly modified ARM-PCR. With TRBV1-TRBV30 forward primers and a C-beta reverse primer, the first two PCR rounds were run for about 10 cycles each. MiXCR was run by TCRdb on the multiplex PCR reads, yielding one entry per CDR3 protein. The sample consists of roughly 86,000 distinct CDR3 sequences, less than 70% of them appearing once. The study co-extracted DNA and RNA from 20-30 mg of unsorted bulk tissue. The sequencing sample was made of tumor-adjacent normal liver tissue. The receptors derive from a man aged 40-55 years with primary liver carcinoma and hepatitis B virus infection.

This clonotype was observed at least ten times. The chain links TRBV6-5 to TRBJ2-1, with D unresolved. With 5 bases removed from V and 2 bases from J, the gap between germline ends came to 10 bases. Germline lookup yields CDR1 MNHEY and CDR2 SVGAGI. This CDR3 comprises 14 residues. Written as DNA, the CDR3 is TGTGCCAGCAGTCCCTGGCGAACCTACAATGAGCAGTTCTTC. Amino acids: CASSPWRTYNEQFF.

Comment on this clonotype: A junction boundary mismatches the germline segment, possibly from a read error. V is TRBV4-2 and J is TRBJ2-6; no reliable D call. Germline CDR1 and CDR2: LGHNA and YNFKEQ. CDR3 length: 18 residues. The CDR3 region is CASSFDIRPASEANVLTF. The DNA for the CDR3 is TGTGCCAGCAGCTTCGACATCCGCCCGGCCTCTGAGGCCAACGTCCTGACTTTC.

The gene calls are TRBV2 and TRBJ1-1; 7 positions agree with TRBD1. Germline V gene data show CDR1 as SNHLY and CDR2 as FYNNEI. The CDR3 spans 14 residues. The V and J ends lost 7 bases and 0 bases, in that order; junction bases with no gene match: 5. The chain's CDR3 is CASTEGQLNTEAFF. For the CDR3, the DNA is TGTGCCAGCACCGAGGGACAGTTGAACACTGAAGCTTTCTTT.

The chain joins TRBV11-2 to TRBJ2-5; D call uncertain. The CDR3 length is 13 residues. Per germline, CDR1 SGHAT and CDR2 FQNNGV. The CDR3 coding sequence is TGTGTCAGTAGCTTCAGCGTCGGAGAGACCCAGTACTTC. Its translation: CVSSFSVGETQYF.

This clonotype was seen many times. V usage is TRBV10-3 and J usage is TRBJ2-1; D is perhaps TRBD2 (5 bases). The CDR3 runs 16 residues. Germline V gene data show CDR1 as ENHRY and CDR2 as SYGVKD. V lost 0 bases to trimming and J lost 7 bases, with 16 bases between them. CDR3 coding DNA: TGTGCCATCAGTGAGTCCTTGGACGGGATGGGAAATGAGCAGTTCTTC. Protein: CAISESLDGMGNEQFF.

V usage is TRBV7-3 and J usage is TRBJ2-1; 10 bases line up with TRBD2. The CDR3 consists of 20 residues. CDR1 and CDR2 (germline): SGHTA, FQGTGA. Trimming at V came to 3 bases and at J to 2 bases, leaving 16 bases not matched to a gene. In DNA, the CDR3 is TGTGCCAGCAGCTTTCGTCCGGGACTAGCGACCTACTCCGCCTACAATGAGCAGTTCTTC. Residues: CASSFRPGLATYSAYNEQFF.

This clonotype was detected once. In this CDR3 the conserved last residue, phenylalanine or tryptophan, is missing, so a read error is likely. J is TRBJ2-1 and V is TRBV30, with 9 positions matching TRBD2. The CDR3 is 15 amino acids. Germline V gene data show CDR1 as GTSNPN and CDR2 as SVGIG (reference sequence). Losses at the gene ends were 3 bases for V and 5 bases for J; bases not matched to a gene: 8. The CDR3 sequence is CAWRLSGRINNEQFY. In DNA, the CDR3 is TGTGCCTGGAGATTAAGCGGGAGGATAAACAATGAGCAGTTCTAC.

Concerning this clonotype itself: At one end, the junction sequence differs from germline, possibly due to a read error. The chain uses TRBV7-8 and TRBJ1-3; D unresolved. The germline V gene has CDR1 SGHVS and CDR2 FQNEAQ. The CDR3 is made up of 15 amino acids. CDR3 region: CASSLVFSTGNTINF. CDR3 DNA sequence: TGTGCCAGCAGCCTAGTCTTTTCCACTGGAAACACCATAAATTTT.

The chain employs TRBV11-1 and TRBJ2-1; no clear D. The CDR3 consists of 11 residues. Germline loops: CDR1 SGHAT, CDR2 FQDESV (reference sequence). The V gene lost 3 bases and the J gene lost 16 bases, with 13 bases spanning the gap. CDR3 nucleotide sequence: TGTGCCAGCAGCTTTTCCAATGAGCCATTCTTC. Translation: CASSFSNEPFF.

In the case of this clonotype: Sequence at one end of the junction differs from germline and may be a read error. The chain uses TRBV11-2 and TRBJ2-6; perhaps TRBD2 as D (6 bases). The germline V gene has CDR1 SGHAT and CDR2 FQNNGV. The CDR3 has 19 residues. The CDR3 sequence is CAISSGPAGFFSGANVLTF. DNA for the CDR3: TGTGCCATCAGCTCCGGACCAGCGGGTTTCTTCTCTGGGGCCAACGTCCTGACTTTC. The complete variable domain, with remaining parts taken from reference TRBV11-2 and TRBJ2-6, reads EAGVAQSPRYKIIEKRQSVAFWCNPISGHATLYWYQQILGQGPKLLIQFQNNGVVDDSQLPKDRFSAERLKGVDSTLKIQPAKLEDSAVYLCAISSGPAGFFSGANVLTFGAGSRLTVL.

This clonotype came up many times. The CDR3 region is CASSPHSGSGADTQYF. DNA of the CDR3: TGTGCCAGCAGCCCCCATAGCGGGAGTGGTGCAGATACGCAGTATTTT. The chain is built from TRBV4-2 and TRBJ2-3, with 9 bases aligning to TRBD2. The length of the CDR3 is 16 residues. Trimming took 4 bases from V and 4 from J; bases not matched to a gene: 9. Germline V gene data show CDR1 as LGHNA and CDR2 as YNFKEQ.

V usage is TRBV28 and J usage is TRBJ1-4, with TRBD1 matching over 7 bases. The germline V gene has CDR1 MDHEN and CDR2 SYDVKM. CDR3 length: 15 amino acids. After removal of 0 bases from V and 13 bases from J, the junction contained 11 bases not matched to a gene. CDR3 sequence (DNA): TGTGCCAGCAGTTTATGGACAGGGCATAATGAAGGACTGTTTTTT. This translates into CASSLWTGHNEGLFF.

The J gene is TRBJ2-5, the V gene TRBV11-2; the D gene could be TRBD1 or TRBD2 (5 bases each). CDR3 length equals 18 residues. Trimming shortened V by 5 bases and J by 5 bases, and 27 bases separated the two germline ends. Germline CDR1 SGHAT, CDR2 FQNNGV. CDR3 sequence reads: CASSPSSIQGTGRETQYF. Here the CDR3 DNA reads TGTGCCAGCAGCCCTAGCTCAATCCAGGGTACTGGGCGGGAGACCCAGTACTTC.

As for this clonotype: At one end the junction does not follow the germline gene, possibly because of a read error. Here the CDR3 reads CTSSLGLARTDTQYF. The CDR3 coding sequence is TGTACCAGCAGCTTAGGATTAGCGCGTACAGATACGCAGTATTTT. This chain joins TRBV5-5 and TRBJ2-3; TRBD2 might be the D (5 bases). The CDR3 spans 15 residues. Germline-derived CDR1 and CDR2 are SGHKS and YYEKEE (reference sequence).

On this clonotype itself: Just one base apart from a much larger clone, this may be a read error. The J gene is TRBJ2-7, the V gene TRBV28; maybe TRBD2 (7 bases). The germline V gene encodes CDR1 MDHEN and CDR2 SYDVKM. This CDR3 comprises 13 residues. With 8 bases removed from V and 0 bases from J, the gap between germline ends came to 11 bases. In DNA, the CDR3 is TGTGCCAGCGGGGGGGACACCTCCTACGAGCAGTACTTC. This translates into CASGGDTSYEQYF.